This T cell receptor beta chain was recovered during a study of graft-versus-host responses after intestinal transplantation. As for the study in general: Recipients across the board were started on anti-thymocyte globulin induction, then kept on tacrolimus and steroids for roughly 3 years.

Germline V gene sequence: CDR1 MGHRA, CDR2 YSYEKL. The CDR3 loop spans 14 amino acids. The germline V and J ends were trimmed by 0 bases and 3 bases, with 8 bases remaining between them. Study-level results: Patients with graft-donor T cell macrochimerism had high graft-versus-host to host-versus-graft clonal ratios in allografts. Declines in HvG clones occurring early post-transplant were associated with peak circulating GvH clone levels. Among recipient marrow samples, GvH clones were found; some appeared first in ileum or blood.

As regards this clone: Its specificity is unknown.

Method: immunoSEQ multiplex PCR; TCRdb's copy keeps in-frame clones and lacks some. The sample includes around 89,000 clones, 85% to 95% of them seen just once. The source was unstimulated CD8+ T cells sorted from spleen or lymph node cells, collected before transplant. V usage is TRBV4-1 and J usage is TRBJ2-5, with a tentative D call TRBD2 (5 bases). The source of this sequence is a human donor who was the organ donor for an intestinal transplant. The CDR3 here is CASSQDLGEETQYF. In nucleotides, the CDR3 is TGCGCCAGCAGCCAAGATCTGGGAGAAGAGACCCAGTACTTC.